Below are 21 T cell receptor beta chains sequenced from a single sample in a study of T cells in Graves' hyperthyroidism and ophthalmopathy. Using RNA transcripts as the source, TCR beta CDR3 regions were amplified. First-round RT-PCR targeting the TCR CDR3 was performed with the HTBI primer set. TCRdb passed the multiplex PCR reads through MiXCR, listing each CDR3 protein once. Of hundreds of thousands of distinct CDR3 sequences listed, roughly 13% are singletons. Sequencing used blood. These receptors all stem from a woman between 25 and 40 years old with Graves' hyperthyroidism that later progressed to Graves' ophthalmopathy.

This clonotype was counted ten times or more. V usage is TRBV28 and J usage is TRBJ1-5; D unclear. Looked up from germline, CDR1 is MDHEN and CDR2 is SYDVKM. V dropped 7 bases and J dropped 4 bases, with 14 bases sitting between them. This CDR3 contains 14 residues. CDR3 amino acids: CASISPSLNQPQHF. The DNA for the CDR3 is TGTGCCAGCATAAGTCCCAGTTTGAATCAGCCCCAGCATTTT.

This clonotype was detected many times. The rearrangement links TRBV5-1 to TRBJ2-2, with 8 positions matching TRBD1. CDR3 length: 15 amino acids. Trimming at V came to 5 bases and at J to 6 bases, leaving 9 bases not matched to a gene. CDR1 is SGHRS, CDR2 YFSETQ, per germline. CDR3 sequence reads: CASSFQGALSGELFF. The CDR3 nucleotides are TGCGCCAGCAGTTTCCAGGGGGCGCTTTCCGGGGAGCTGTTTTTT.

On this clonotype itself: This may be a read error: a much more frequent sequence differs by one nucleotide. CDR3 protein: CASAPGRLAEAFF. Written as DNA, the CDR3 is TGTGCCAGCGCCCCGGGCCGGTTAGCTGAAGCTTTCTTT. The chain carries TRBV12-3 or TRBV12-4 and TRBJ1-1; D unresolved. Trimming pared 8 bases from V and 6 bases from J, leaving 16 bases between. The CDR3 loop spans 13 amino acids.

About this clonotype itself: This sequence may be a read error, since a much larger clone differs from it by one base. The V call is TRBV20-1, the J call TRBJ2-3; TRBD2 is a possible D gene (6 bases). This CDR3 is built from 13 residues. Per the germline V gene, CDR1 is DFQATT and CDR2 is SNEGSKA (reference sequence). V lost 5 bases, J lost 0 bases, and 9 bases lay in between. CDR3 in DNA: TGCAGTGCTGGGGACTGTAGCACAGATACGCAGTATTTT. Translating gives CSAGDCSTDTQYF.

The chain combines TRBV7-9 with TRBJ2-1; possibly TRBD1 for D (6 bases). The CDR3 length is 15 residues. V was shortened by 4 bases and J by 4 bases, with 14 bases between the two germline ends. CDR1 and CDR2 from the germline V gene are SEHNR and FQNEAQ (reference sequence). The CDR3: CASSYQIGGYNEQFF. Here the CDR3 DNA reads TGTGCCAGCAGCTACCAGATAGGGGGTTACAATGAGCAGTTCTTC.

This clonotype was recorded a few times. The chain joins TRBV6-1 to TRBJ2-7, with a weak D call TRBD2 (6 bases). V was cut by 4 bases and J by 5 bases, with 12 bases left in between. The CDR3 spans 13 residues. Germline V CDR1 and CDR2: MNHNS, SASEGT. The CDR3 is CASSGGVGNEQYF. The CDR3 DNA reads as TGTGCCAGCAGTGGCGGGGTAGGAAACGAGCAGTACTTC.

This clonotype was seen repeatedly, ten times or more. CDR3 sequence: CASSPSTATYTF. The CDR3, as DNA: TGTGCCAGCAGCCCTTCCACTGCTACCTACACCTTC. This chain connects TRBV28 to TRBJ1-2, with D unresolved. The germline gives CDR1 MDHEN, CDR2 SYDVKM. Trimming stripped 6 bases from V and 10 bases from J, with 15 bases between. The CDR3 extends over 12 amino acids.

This chain connects TRBV3-1 to TRBJ2-1; TRBD2 matches at 10 bases. There are 15 residues in the CDR3. J lost 7 bases, V lost 4 bases, and 7 bases had no gene match. Germline values: CDR1 LGHDT, CDR2 YNNKEL (reference sequence). DNA of the CDR3: TGTGCCAGCAGCCCCTACACTAGCGGGAAGAATGAGCAGTTCTTC. As protein: CASSPYTSGKNEQFF.

The J gene is TRBJ2-7, the V gene TRBV2; 15 bases align to TRBD2. Germline assignment: CDR1 SNHLY and CDR2 FYNNEI. The CDR3 has 17 amino acids. After removal of 3 bases from V and 6 bases from J, the junction contained 9 bases not matched to a gene. The CDR3 nucleotides read TGTGCCAGCAGTGAGAGCGGGACTAGCGGGAGGTCTGGCGAGCAGTACTTC. This codes for CASSESGTSGRSGEQYF.

The rearrangement uses TRBV4-3 and TRBJ2-2; D remains ambiguous. V gave up 2 bases and J gave up 4 bases, with 17 bases separating them. The CDR3 sequence is 17 residues long. Germline-derived CDR1 and CDR2 are LGHNA and YSLEER. The CDR3 reads CASSQTLISVSTGELFF. CDR3 bases: TGCGCCAGCAGCCAAACCCTGATCAGCGTTAGCACCGGGGAGCTGTTTTTT.

This clonotype was picked up a small number of times. This chain links TRBV6-2 or TRBV6-3 with TRBJ2-1; 9 bases map to TRBD2. V lost 6 bases and J lost 9; bases outside the gene matches: 15. The CDR3 spans 16 residues. Germline loops: CDR1 MNHEY, CDR2 SVGEGT. CDR3 sequence: CASRVLKAGGVGEQFF. The CDR3 DNA reads TGTGCCAGCAGAGTCCTAAAAGCGGGAGGCGTTGGTGAGCAGTTCTTC.

For this clonotype: The junction differs from germline at one of its ends, possibly a read error. The rearrangement uses TRBV20-1 and TRBJ2-1; TRBD2 might be the D (5 bases). The CDR3 is made up of 13 amino acids. Germline V gene lookup returns CDR1 DFQATT and CDR2 SNEGSKA (reference sequence). The CDR3 protein is CSARGGLDNEQVF. CDR3 DNA sequence: TGCAGTGCTAGAGGCGGGCTAGACAATGAGCAGGTCTTC.

This clonotype was seen repeatedly, ten times or more. The V gene is TRBV6-6, the J gene TRBJ1-1, with D possibly TRBD1 on 5 matching bases. Germline CDR1 reads MNHNY; CDR2 reads SVGAGI (reference sequence). Trimming removed 2 bases from V and 8 bases from J, with 6 bases in between. This CDR3 is 11 amino acids long. The CDR3 DNA sequence: TGTGCCAGCAGTTACACAGGCGAAGCTTTCTTT. Its translation is CASSYTGEAFF.

This clonotype was detected ten times or more. V and J are TRBV5-1 and TRBJ2-7; D unclear. The V end lost 7 bases, the J end lost 2 bases, and 13 bases lay between the germline ends. The CDR3 is made up of 13 amino acids. In germline, CDR1 is SGHRS, CDR2 YFSETQ. This CDR3 is CASWDSGPYEQYF. CDR3 in DNA: TGCGCCAGCTGGGATTCGGGTCCCTACGAGCAGTACTTC.

This clonotype was seen a handful of times. A junction boundary mismatches the germline segment, possibly from a read error. The V gene is TRBV27, the J gene TRBJ1-1, with D perhaps matching TRBD1 (5 bases). The CDR3 spans 15 residues. From germline, CDR1 is MNHEY and CDR2 SMNVEV (reference sequence). CDR3 loop: CTSSLSLVGGTEAFF. The CDR3 region has the DNA TGTACCAGCAGTTTATCCCTAGTGGGGGGGACTGAAGCTTTCTTT.

This clonotype was picked up a small number of times. The rearrangement joins TRBV4-1 to TRBJ2-1; D perhaps matches TRBD2 (5 bases). V was clipped by 0 bases and J by 3 bases, with 9 bases between them. There are 15 residues in the CDR3. The germline V gene has CDR1 MGHRA and CDR2 YSYEKL. As DNA, the CDR3 is TGCGCCAGCAGCCAAGATAGGCGGGTCTACAATGAGCAGTTCTTC. Its protein is CASSQDRRVYNEQFF.

This clonotype was seen ten or more times. The chain couples TRBV7-3 to TRBJ2-1; D not certain. Germline CDR1 SGHTA, CDR2 FQGTGA. The CDR3 sequence is 15 residues long. V was cut by 5 bases and J by 0 bases, with 11 bases left in between. CDR3 loop: CASSLEMSSYNEQFF. The CDR3 coding sequence is TGTGCCAGCAGCCTAGAGATGAGCTCCTACAATGAGCAGTTCTTC.

This clonotype occurred many times. The rearrangement uses TRBV6-1 and TRBJ2-5; a weak D match, TRBD1 (5 bases). Germline values: CDR1 MNHNS, CDR2 SASEGT. Between the trimmed V and J ends, which lost 6 bases and 1 base, there was a span of 18 bases. The CDR3 runs 16 residues. CDR3 region: CASRLIRETGQETQYF. The CDR3 DNA sequence: TGTGCCAGCAGACTCATCAGGGAAACGGGCCAAGAGACCCAGTACTTC.

Only a few counts were recorded for this clonotype. The V and J genes are TRBV30 and TRBJ2-1; D unclear. The CDR3 loop spans 15 amino acids. Trimming took off 0 bases at V and 4 bases at J, with 13 bases between the two ends. The germline V gene encodes CDR1 GTSNPN and CDR2 SVGIG (reference sequence). CDR3 loop: CAWSVQGSAYNEQFF. The CDR3 coding sequence is TGTGCCTGGAGTGTACAAGGATCTGCTTACAATGAGCAGTTCTTC.

In its sample, this clonotype was seen a few times. The chain's CDR3 is CASSRQRGDGGLTQYF. The CDR3 DNA follows: TGTGCCAGCAGTCGCCAGCGGGGTGATGGGGGTCTCACCCAGTACTTC. The chain couples TRBV27 to TRBJ2-5; 7 positions match TRBD2. The CDR3 length is 16 residues. From germline, CDR1 is MNHEY and CDR2 SMNVEV (reference sequence). V dropped 5 bases and J dropped 8; count of bases not matched to a gene: 17.

This clonotype was found a few times. This rearrangement joins TRBV5-1 to TRBJ2-6, with D unclear. The CDR3 is made up of 19 amino acids. V was cut by 0 bases and J by 2 bases, with 18 bases left in between. CDR1 and CDR2 from the germline V gene are SGHRS and YFSETQ. CDR3 in DNA: TGCGCCAGCAGCTTGGTGGGTCAGGCTCCCCTGGCTGGGGCCAACGTCCTGACTTTC. Protein: CASSLVGQAPLAGANVLTF.